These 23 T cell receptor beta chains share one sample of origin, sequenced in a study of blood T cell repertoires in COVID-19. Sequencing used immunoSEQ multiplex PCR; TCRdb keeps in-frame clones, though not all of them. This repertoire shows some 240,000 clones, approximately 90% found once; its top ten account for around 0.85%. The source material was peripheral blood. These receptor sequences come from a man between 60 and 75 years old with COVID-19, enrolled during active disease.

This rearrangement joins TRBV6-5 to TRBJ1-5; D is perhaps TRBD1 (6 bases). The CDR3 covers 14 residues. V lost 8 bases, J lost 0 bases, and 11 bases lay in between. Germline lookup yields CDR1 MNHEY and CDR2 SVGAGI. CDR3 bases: TGTGCCAGCCGTCGAGGGGGTAGCAATCAGCCCCAGCATTTT. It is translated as CASRRGGSNQPQHF.

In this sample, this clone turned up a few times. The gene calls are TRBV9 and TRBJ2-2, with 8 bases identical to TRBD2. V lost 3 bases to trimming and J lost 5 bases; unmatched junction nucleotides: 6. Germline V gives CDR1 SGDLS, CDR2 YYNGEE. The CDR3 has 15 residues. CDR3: CASSAGLVRTGELFF. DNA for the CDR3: TGTGCCAGCAGCGCGGGACTAGTTCGAACCGGGGAGCTGTTTTTT.

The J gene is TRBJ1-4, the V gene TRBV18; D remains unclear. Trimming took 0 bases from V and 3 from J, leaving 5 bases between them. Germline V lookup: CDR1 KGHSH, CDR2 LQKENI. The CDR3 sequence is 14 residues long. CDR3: CASSPPAANEKLFF. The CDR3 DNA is TGTGCCAGCTCACCACCGGCGGCTAATGAAAAACTGTTTTTT.

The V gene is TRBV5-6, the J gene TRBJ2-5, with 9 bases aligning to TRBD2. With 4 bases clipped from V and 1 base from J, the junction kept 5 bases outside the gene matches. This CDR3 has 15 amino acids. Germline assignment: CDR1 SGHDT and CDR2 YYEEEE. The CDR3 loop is CASSPAGGAQETQYF. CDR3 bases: TGTGCCAGCAGCCCGGCGGGGGGGGCCCAAGAGACCCAGTACTTC.

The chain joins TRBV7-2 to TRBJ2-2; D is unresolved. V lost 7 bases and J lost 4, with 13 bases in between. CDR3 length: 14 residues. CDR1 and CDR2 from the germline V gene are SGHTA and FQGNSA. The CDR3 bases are TGTGCCAGCACTCAAGCAGCGACCACCGGGGAGCTGTTTTTT. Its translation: CASTQAATTGELFF.

The CDR3 DNA reads as TGTGCCAGCAGCTTATACCCCGGGACAGTTAATTCACCCCTCCACTTT. Protein sequence: CASSLYPGTVNSPLHF. The rearrangement joins TRBV5-5 to TRBJ1-6; 7 bases are shared with TRBD1. This CDR3 spans 16 amino acids. The germline gives CDR1 SGHKS, CDR2 YYEKEE (reference sequence). V lost 2 bases, J lost 6 bases, and 8 bases stayed unmatched.

In DNA, the CDR3 is TGTGCCAGCAGCTTAGCTTTATGGCGGGAAAGGGGTTATGAGCAGTTCTTC. Amino acids: CASSLALWRERGYEQFF. J is TRBJ2-1 and V is TRBV7-8; tentative D call: TRBD2 (6 bases). The CDR3 length is 17 residues. Between the trimmed V and J ends, which lost 0 bases and 8 bases, there was a span of 20 bases. Germline V gene sequence: CDR1 SGHVS, CDR2 FQNEAQ.

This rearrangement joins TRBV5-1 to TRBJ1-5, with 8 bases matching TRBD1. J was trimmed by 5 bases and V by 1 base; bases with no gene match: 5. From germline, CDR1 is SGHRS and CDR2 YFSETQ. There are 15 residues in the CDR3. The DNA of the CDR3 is TGCGCCAGCAGCTTGACAGGGGGGAAGGATCAGCCCCAGCATTTT. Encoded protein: CASSLTGGKDQPQHF.

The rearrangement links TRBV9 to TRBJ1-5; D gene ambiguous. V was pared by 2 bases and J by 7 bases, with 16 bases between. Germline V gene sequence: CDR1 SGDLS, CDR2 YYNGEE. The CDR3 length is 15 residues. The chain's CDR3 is CASSVAGLPGQPQHF. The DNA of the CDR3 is TGTGCCAGCAGCGTGGCGGGCCTCCCAGGACAGCCCCAGCATTTT.

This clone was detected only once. CDR3 sequence (DNA): TGTGCCAGCAGCCATACCGGGACTAGCGTCTTAGACATTCAGTACTTC. Amino acids: CASSHTGTSVLDIQYF. The chain recombines TRBV3-1 (or the pseudogene TRBV3-2) with TRBJ2-4; TRBD2 matches 10 bases. The CDR3 is 16 residues long. The V segment lost 3 bases and the J segment 8 bases; nucleotides outside the gene matches: 10. Germline V gene data show CDR1 as LGHDT and CDR2 as YNNKEL (reference sequence).

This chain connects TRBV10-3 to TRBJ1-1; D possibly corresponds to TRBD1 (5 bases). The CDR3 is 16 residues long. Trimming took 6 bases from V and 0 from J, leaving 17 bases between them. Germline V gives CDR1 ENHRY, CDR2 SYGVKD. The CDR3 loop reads CAIRSAGVGMNTEAFF. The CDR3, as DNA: TGTGCCATCAGGTCCGCGGGGGTAGGGATGAACACTGAAGCTTTCTTT.

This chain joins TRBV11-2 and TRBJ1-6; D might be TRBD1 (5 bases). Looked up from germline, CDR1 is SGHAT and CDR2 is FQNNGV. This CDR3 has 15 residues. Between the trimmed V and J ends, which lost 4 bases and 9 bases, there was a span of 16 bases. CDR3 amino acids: CASSSRDWRRSPLHF. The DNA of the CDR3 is TGTGCCAGCAGCTCCAGGGACTGGCGACGTTCACCCCTCCACTTT.

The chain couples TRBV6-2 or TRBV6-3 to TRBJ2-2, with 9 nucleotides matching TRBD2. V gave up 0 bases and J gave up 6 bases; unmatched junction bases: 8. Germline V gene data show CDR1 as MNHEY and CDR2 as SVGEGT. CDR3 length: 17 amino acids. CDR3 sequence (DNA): TGTGCCAGCAGTTACTCGCCTAGCGGGATGAGGGCCGGGGAGCTGTTTTTT. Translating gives CASSYSPSGMRAGELFF.

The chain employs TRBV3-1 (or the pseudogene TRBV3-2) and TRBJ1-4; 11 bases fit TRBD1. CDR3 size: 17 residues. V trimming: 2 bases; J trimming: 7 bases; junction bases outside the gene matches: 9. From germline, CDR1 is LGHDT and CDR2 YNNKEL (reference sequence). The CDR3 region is CASSQSRRTGGGEKLFF. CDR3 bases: TGTGCCAGCAGCCAAAGTCGTCGGACAGGGGGCGGTGAAAAACTGTTTTTT.

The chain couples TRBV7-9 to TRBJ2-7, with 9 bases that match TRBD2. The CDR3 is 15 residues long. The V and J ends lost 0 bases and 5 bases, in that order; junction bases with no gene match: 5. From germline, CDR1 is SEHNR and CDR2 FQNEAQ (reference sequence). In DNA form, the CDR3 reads TGTGCCAGCAGCTTAGCGTCTAGCGGGATGAACGAGCAGTACTTC. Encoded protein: CASSLASSGMNEQYF.

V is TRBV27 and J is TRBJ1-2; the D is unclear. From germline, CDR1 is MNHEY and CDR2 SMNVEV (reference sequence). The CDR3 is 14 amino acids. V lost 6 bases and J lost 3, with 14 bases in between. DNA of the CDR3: TGTGCCAGCAGCCGACTGACCAGAGACTATGGCTACACCTTC. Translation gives CASSRLTRDYGYTF.

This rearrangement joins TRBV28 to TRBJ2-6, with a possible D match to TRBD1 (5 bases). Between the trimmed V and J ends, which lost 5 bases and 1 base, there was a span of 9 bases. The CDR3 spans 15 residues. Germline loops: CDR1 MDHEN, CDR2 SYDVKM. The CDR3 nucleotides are TGTGCCAGCAGTACGCCAGGGTCTGGGGCCAACGTCCTGACTTTC. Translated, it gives CASSTPGSGANVLTF. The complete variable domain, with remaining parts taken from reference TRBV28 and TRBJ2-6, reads DVKVTQSSRYLVKRTGEKVFLECVQDMDHENMFWYRQDPGLGLRLIYFSYDVKMKEKGDIPEGYSVSREKKERFSLILESASTNQTSMYLCASSTPGSGANVLTFGAGSRLTVL.

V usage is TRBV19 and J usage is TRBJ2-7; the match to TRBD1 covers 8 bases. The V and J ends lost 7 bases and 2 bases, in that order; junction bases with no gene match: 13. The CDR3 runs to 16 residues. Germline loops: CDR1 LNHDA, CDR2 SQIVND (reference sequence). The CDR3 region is CASTQDPGTGTYEQYF. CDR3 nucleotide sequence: TGTGCCAGTACCCAAGATCCCGGGACAGGCACCTACGAGCAGTACTTC.

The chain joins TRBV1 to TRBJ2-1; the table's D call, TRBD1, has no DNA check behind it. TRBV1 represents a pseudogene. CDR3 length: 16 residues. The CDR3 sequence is CTSSQVGKDSYNEQFF. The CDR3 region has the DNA TGCACCAGCAGCCAAGTTGGCAAAGACTCCTACAATGAGCAGTTCTTC.

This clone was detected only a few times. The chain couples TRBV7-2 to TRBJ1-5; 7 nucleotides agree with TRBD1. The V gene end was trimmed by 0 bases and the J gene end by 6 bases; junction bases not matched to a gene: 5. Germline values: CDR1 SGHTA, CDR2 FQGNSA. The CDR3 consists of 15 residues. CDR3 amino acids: CASSLARAGGQPQHF. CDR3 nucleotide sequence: TGTGCCAGCAGCTTAGCGCGGGCAGGGGGTCAGCCCCAGCATTTT.

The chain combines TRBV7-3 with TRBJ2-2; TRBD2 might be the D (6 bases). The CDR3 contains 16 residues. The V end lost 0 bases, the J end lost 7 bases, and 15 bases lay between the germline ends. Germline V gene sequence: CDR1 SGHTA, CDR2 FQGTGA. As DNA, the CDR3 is TGTGCCAGCAGCTTAACTAGCGGAACTTATGGCGGGGAGCTGTTTTTT. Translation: CASSLTSGTYGGELFF.

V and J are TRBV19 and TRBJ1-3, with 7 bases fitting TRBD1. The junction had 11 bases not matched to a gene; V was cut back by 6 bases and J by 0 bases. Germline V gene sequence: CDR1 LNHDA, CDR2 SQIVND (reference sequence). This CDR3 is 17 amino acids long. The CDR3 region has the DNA TGTGCCAGTAGACTATCCACAGGGGCCGCCTCTGGAAACACCATATATTTT. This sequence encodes CASRLSTGAASGNTIYF.

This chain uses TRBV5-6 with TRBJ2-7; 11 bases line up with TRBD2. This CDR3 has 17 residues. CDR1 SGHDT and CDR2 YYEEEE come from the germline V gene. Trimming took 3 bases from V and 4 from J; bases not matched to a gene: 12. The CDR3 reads CASSWGIPSGRNYEQYF. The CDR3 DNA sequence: TGTGCCAGCAGCTGGGGGATACCTAGCGGGAGGAATTACGAGCAGTACTTC.